A selection of T cell receptor beta chains follows, all from one sample in a study of T-cell reconstitution after alpha-beta-depleted transplantation in children. TCRdb re-called the PCR reads through MiXCR, storing one row per CDR3 protein. The table records about 270,000 distinct CDR3 sequences, 9.9% of them present only once. The sequencing used PBMCs from the stem cell graft donor, collected from the stem cell graft. These TCRs come from a human donor who donated a stem cell graft to a child with SCID. Each CDR3 is given with its conserved first and last residue. A D gene is named only where the DNA matches it firmly. Clone sizes are given selectively: once, few, many, or a class where the clone is expanded.

cdr3_aa: CASSFRASENTGELFF; cdr3_nt: TGCGCCAGCAGTTTCCGGGCTAGCGAGAACACCGGGGAGCTGTTTTTT; clone_size: few; v_call: TRBV5-1; j_call: TRBJ2-2; d_call: .
cdr3_aa: CASSPGLRSASYEQYF; cdr3_nt: TGTGCCAGCAGCCCAGGGCTTCGGTCTGCCTCCTACGAGCAGTACTTC; clone_size: .; v_call: TRBV4-2; j_call: TRBJ2-7; d_call: .
cdr3_aa: CASRSDRGHSPLHF; cdr3_nt: TGTGCCAGCAGATCGGACAGGGGACATTCACCCCTCCACTTT; clone_size: .; v_call: TRBV6-1; j_call: TRBJ1-6; d_call: TRBD1
cdr3_aa: CASSLGYSTRTEAFF; cdr3_nt: TGTGCCAGCAGCTTAGGGTATTCCACGAGGACTGAAGCTTTCTTT; clone_size: .; v_call: TRBV7-8; j_call: TRBJ1-1; d_call: .
cdr3_aa: CASSSWTDQETQYF; cdr3_nt: TGCGCCAGCAGCTCCTGGACAGATCAAGAGACCCAGTACTTC; clone_size: .; v_call: TRBV5-1; j_call: TRBJ2-5; d_call: .
cdr3_aa: CSAQSGQNYGYTF; cdr3_nt: TGCAGTGCCCAGAGCGGACAGAACTATGGCTACACCTTC; clone_size: .; v_call: TRBV20-1; j_call: TRBJ1-2; d_call: .
cdr3_aa: CASNPGNSYNEQFF; cdr3_nt: TGTGCCAGCAACCCCGGGAACTCCTACAATGAGCAGTTCTTC; clone_size: many; v_call: TRBV9; j_call: TRBJ2-1; d_call: .
cdr3_aa: CASSPQERAGELFF; cdr3_nt: TGTGCCAGCAGTCCCCAAGAAAGGGCCGGGGAGCTGTTTTTT; clone_size: many; v_call: TRBV12-3/TRBV12-4; j_call: TRBJ2-2; d_call: .
cdr3_aa: CASSLRGVGDTQYF; cdr3_nt: TGTGCCAGCAGCTTACGAGGGGTGGGAGATACGCAGTATTTT; clone_size: few; v_call: TRBV7-9; j_call: TRBJ2-3; d_call: .
cdr3_aa: CASSDRGEGTDTQYF; cdr3_nt: TGTGCCAGCAGCGACCGGGGGGAGGGCACAGATACGCAGTATTTT; clone_size: .; v_call: TRBV7-3; j_call: TRBJ2-3; d_call: TRBD2
cdr3_aa: CASRRGVITEAFF; cdr3_nt: TGTGCCAGTAGGAGGGGAGTTATCACTGAAGCTTTCTTT; clone_size: .; v_call: TRBV19; j_call: TRBJ1-1; d_call: .
cdr3_aa: CASSAAGLLNEQFF; cdr3_nt: TGTGCCAGCAGTGCAGCGGGCCTCCTCAATGAGCAGTTCTTC; clone_size: .; v_call: TRBV25-1; j_call: TRBJ2-1; d_call: .
cdr3_aa: CASSNGVVGETQYF; cdr3_nt: TGCGCCAGCAGTAACGGGGTGGTAGGAGAGACCCAGTACTTC; clone_size: many; v_call: TRBV5-1; j_call: TRBJ2-5; d_call: .
cdr3_aa: CATSDRFGTSGGIGTQYF; cdr3_nt: TGTGCCACCAGTGACCGCTTTGGGACTAGCGGGGGTATAGGTACGCAGTATTTT; clone_size: few; v_call: TRBV24-1; j_call: TRBJ2-3; d_call: TRBD2
cdr3_aa: CASSQPGQGYNEQFF; cdr3_nt: TGTGCCAGCAGCCAACCGGGACAGGGTTACAATGAGCAGTTCTTC; clone_size: few; v_call: TRBV3-1; j_call: TRBJ2-1; d_call: TRBD1
cdr3_aa: CASSSGLAGPESYEQYF; cdr3_nt: TGTGCCAGCAGCTCCGGACTAGCGGGGCCCGAGAGCTACGAGCAGTACTTC; clone_size: once; v_call: TRBV7-9; j_call: TRBJ2-7; d_call: TRBD2
cdr3_aa: CASSWGLAGENIQYF; cdr3_nt: TGCGCCAGCAGCTGGGGACTAGCGGGGGAAAACATTCAGTACTTC; clone_size: .; v_call: TRBV5-1; j_call: TRBJ2-4; d_call: TRBD2
cdr3_aa: CASSEGGGGEKLFF; cdr3_nt: TGTGCCAGCAGTGAGGGCGGGGGAGGTGAAAAACTGTTTTTT; clone_size: many; v_call: TRBV25-1; j_call: TRBJ1-4; d_call: .
cdr3_aa: CASSLPQDSETEKLFF; cdr3_nt: TGTGCCAGCAGCCTCCCGCAGGACAGTGAGACTGAAAAACTGTTTTTT; clone_size: many; v_call: TRBV7-9; j_call: TRBJ1-4; d_call: .
cdr3_aa: CASSLWGQLNTGELFF; cdr3_nt: TGCGCCAGCAGCTTGTGGGGGCAGCTGAACACCGGGGAGCTGTTTTTT; clone_size: many; v_call: TRBV5-1; j_call: TRBJ2-2; d_call: .
cdr3_aa: CASSFGGGQFF; cdr3_nt: TGTGCCAGCAGTTTCGGAGGGGGGCAGTTCTTC; clone_size: .; v_call: TRBV12-3/TRBV12-4; j_call: TRBJ2-1; d_call: .
cdr3_aa: CASSHRGLADTEAFF; cdr3_nt: TGTGCCAGCAGCCACAGGGGATTAGCGGACACTGAAGCTTTCTTT; clone_size: many; v_call: TRBV3-1; j_call: TRBJ1-1; d_call: .
cdr3_aa: CASSRLTETDTQYF; cdr3_nt: TGTGCCAGCAGTAGACTTACAGAAACAGATACGCAGTATTTT; clone_size: once; v_call: TRBV5-5; j_call: TRBJ2-3; d_call: .
cdr3_aa: CSAEVLAGHYNEQFF; cdr3_nt: TGCAGTGCGGAAGTGTTAGCGGGTCACTACAATGAGCAGTTCTTC; clone_size: .; v_call: TRBV20-1; j_call: TRBJ2-1; d_call: TRBD2
cdr3_aa: CASSSGQGAVATNEKLFF; cdr3_nt: TGTGCCAGCAGCTCGGGACAGGGGGCTGTTGCAACTAATGAAAAACTGTTTTTT; clone_size: few; v_call: TRBV11-1; j_call: TRBJ1-4; d_call: TRBD1
cdr3_aa: CSHPGLRTDTQYF; cdr3_nt: TGCAGTCACCCGGGACTACGCACAGATACGCAGTATTTT; clone_size: few; v_call: TRBV20-1; j_call: TRBJ2-3; d_call: TRBD2
cdr3_aa: CASSLETGTGELFF; cdr3_nt: TGTGCCAGCAGCTTAGAAACCGGGACCGGGGAGCTGTTTTTT; clone_size: .; v_call: TRBV7-7; j_call: TRBJ2-2; d_call: .
cdr3_aa: CASSQSWGSDTGELFF; cdr3_nt: TGTGCCAGCAGCCAGAGCTGGGGTAGCGACACCGGGGAGCTGTTTTTT; clone_size: .; v_call: TRBV3-1; j_call: TRBJ2-2; d_call: .
cdr3_aa: CASSPDLVDGYTF; cdr3_nt: TGTGCCAGCAGCCCGGACCTCGTCGATGGCTACACCTTC; clone_size: few; v_call: TRBV5-6; j_call: TRBJ1-2; d_call: .
cdr3_aa: CASSLAGSTGANVLTF; cdr3_nt: TGCGCCAGCAGCTTGGCAGGCAGTACTGGGGCCAACGTCCTGACTTTC; clone_size: few; v_call: TRBV5-1; j_call: TRBJ2-6; d_call: .
cdr3_aa: CASSVGDSQETQYF; cdr3_nt: TGTGCCAGCAGCGTAGGGGATTCACAAGAGACCCAGTACTTC; clone_size: few; v_call: TRBV9; j_call: TRBJ2-5; d_call: .
cdr3_aa: CASSQEDGYYGYTF; cdr3_nt: TGTGCCAGCAGCCAAGAGGACGGCTACTATGGCTACACCTTC; clone_size: few; v_call: TRBV4-2; j_call: TRBJ1-2; d_call: .
cdr3_aa: CASSTAGYEQYF; cdr3_nt: TGTGCCAGTAGTACTGCTGGCTACGAGCAGTACTTC; clone_size: .; v_call: TRBV19; j_call: TRBJ2-7; d_call: .
cdr3_aa: CASSIASSYNEQFF; cdr3_nt: TGCGCCAGCAGCATAGCAAGCTCCTACAATGAGCAGTTCTTC; clone_size: .; v_call: TRBV5-1; j_call: TRBJ2-1; d_call: .
cdr3_aa: CATSETGYEQFF; cdr3_nt: TGTGCCACCAGTGAGACAGGGTATGAGCAGTTCTTC; clone_size: few; v_call: TRBV24-1; j_call: TRBJ2-1; d_call: TRBD1
cdr3_aa: CASSFFSQAKNIQYF; cdr3_nt: TGTGCCAGCAGCTTCTTTAGCCAAGCCAAAAACATTCAGTACTTC; clone_size: few; v_call: TRBV5-6; j_call: TRBJ2-4; d_call: .
cdr3_aa: CASSSGLGEQYF; cdr3_nt: TGTGCCAGCAGCTCCGGTCTGGGAGAGCAGTACTTC; clone_size: many; v_call: TRBV7-8; j_call: TRBJ2-7; d_call: .
cdr3_aa: CASSKTGLPPSYEQYF; cdr3_nt: TGTGCCAGCAGTAAGACGGGACTCCCGCCTTCCTACGAGCAGTACTTC; clone_size: few; v_call: TRBV7-2; j_call: TRBJ2-7; d_call: .
cdr3_aa: CASSLALTDRMNEQFF; cdr3_nt: TGTGCCAGCAGCCTTGCCTTGACAGATAGAATGAATGAGCAGTTCTTC; clone_size: .; v_call: TRBV7-9; j_call: TRBJ2-1; d_call: .
cdr3_aa: CASSLGVGLYEQYF; cdr3_nt: TGTGCCAGCAGCTTAGGGGTAGGCCTTTACGAGCAGTACTTC; clone_size: many; v_call: TRBV7-8; j_call: TRBJ2-7; d_call: .
cdr3_aa: CASSESTGANTGELFF; cdr3_nt: TGCGCCAGCAGTGAGTCGACAGGGGCGAACACCGGGGAGCTGTTTTTT; clone_size: few; v_call: TRBV10-2; j_call: TRBJ2-2; d_call: TRBD1
cdr3_aa: CASRDVGGAEDTQYF; cdr3_nt: TGTGCCAGCAGGGACGTGGGGGGGGCGGAAGATACGCAGTATTTT; clone_size: .; v_call: TRBV27; j_call: TRBJ2-3; d_call: .